The entry that follows covers one T cell receptor (beta chain) sequence. Assay: immunoSEQ multiplex PCR; the TCRdb copy retains only in-frame clones and omits some. The data contain about 140,000 clones, 75% to 90% of them seen just once; the ten biggest clones take up roughly 1.5%. The data were obtained in a study of T cell responses to AZD1222 COVID-19 vaccine. V lost 7 bases to trimming and J lost 6 bases; unmatched junction nucleotides: 8. This CDR3 spans 13 amino acids. From germline, CDR1 is LNHDA and CDR2 SQIVND (reference sequence). This chain links TRBV19 with TRBJ1-2, with 7 bases fitting TRBD1. The source of this sequence is an adult in good health. Material: peripheral blood, obtained on day 0 of AZD1222 vaccination. This chain's CDR3 is CASKGTGTDGYTF. The CDR3 DNA is TGTGCCAGTAAGGGGACGGGGACAGATGGCTACACCTTC.